A selection of T cell receptor beta chains follows, all from one sample in a study of cytomegalovirus exposure and HLA in healthy donors. This table comes from immunoSEQ multiplex PCR, and its TCRdb copy is limited to in-frame clones, with some not included. Of over 100,000 clones listed, more than 75% are singletons. Sequencing was carried out using PBMCs. These TCRs come from a woman younger than 35 in good health and CMV-seropositive. The CDR3 runs from the conserved cysteine through the conserved F or W. A D gene is named only where the DNA matches it firmly. Clone size appears in some rows only: once, few, many, or a class for an expanded clone.

V gene,J gene,clone size,D gene,CDR3 DNA,CDR3 protein
TRBV5-6,TRBJ2-3,-,-,TGTGCCAGCAGCACAGGGACTATTGGTGGTACGCAGTATTTT,CASSTGTIGGTQYF
TRBV6-5,TRBJ1-4,few,-,TGTGCCAGCAGCCCGTGGGGGGGAACTAATGAAAAACTGTTTTTT,CASSPWGGTNEKLFF
TRBV15,TRBJ2-5,once,TRBD2,TGTGCCACCAGCAGGGAGACTAGCGGACAAGAGACCCAGTACTTC,CATSRETSGQETQYF
TRBV4-3,TRBJ1-3,-,-,TGCGCCAGCAGCCTGGAGATCGGGAACACCATATATTTT,CASSLEIGNTIYF
TRBV7-2,TRBJ2-2,once,-,TGTGCCAGCAGGAGGGGGTCAACGGTGGGGGAGCTGTTTTTT,CASRRGSTVGELFF
TRBV6-6,TRBJ1-2,-,TRBD1,TGTGCCAGCGGTGCAGCCCCAGGGGGTGGCTACACCTTC,CASGAAPGGGYTF
TRBV5-6,TRBJ2-1,-,TRBD1,TGTGCCAGCAGCTTTGACAGGGTACCTTACAATGAGCAGTTCTTC,CASSFDRVPYNEQFF
TRBV29-1,TRBJ1-6,few,TRBD1,TGCAGCGTTGGGGACAGTTTGAATTCACCCCTCCACTTT,CSVGDSLNSPLHF
TRBV4-2,TRBJ2-1,once,TRBD2,TGTGCCAGTCAGACTAGCGGGACCTACAATGAGCAGTTCTTC,CASQTSGTYNEQFF
TRBV6-4,TRBJ2-7,-,TRBD1,TGTGCCAGCAGATCGTTAGAGTTACAGGGGGCTTTGTACGAGCAGTACTTC,CASRSLELQGALYEQYF
TRBV7-3,TRBJ2-2,-,TRBD1,TGTGCCAGCAGCTTGGACGGGACAGTCGGTACCGGGGAGCTGTTTTTT,CASSLDGTVGTGELFF
TRBV7-9,TRBJ1-1,-,TRBD1,TGTGCCAGCATCTCCGGTACAGGGACAGCAAGCACTGAAGCTTTCTTT,CASISGTGTASTEAFF
TRBV27,TRBJ2-3,-,-,TGTGCCAGCAGCACCCGAGACCAGGGGCGAGCGGATACGCAGTATTTT,CASSTRDQGRADTQYF
TRBV30,TRBJ1-1,-,-,TGTGCCTGGAGTATTGGGAGGGGAAACACTGAAGCTTTCTTT,CAWSIGRGNTEAFF
TRBV11-2,TRBJ2-7,few,-,TGTGCCAGCAGCTTAGTGATGGGGAGCGAGCAGTACTTC,CASSLVMGSEQYF
TRBV19,TRBJ2-6,-,-,TGTGCCAGTAGTATAGGAGACGGAGACTCTGGGGCCAACGTCCTGACTTTC,CASSIGDGDSGANVLTF
TRBV7-2,TRBJ2-1,once,-,TGTGCCAGCAGCCCCCGGAGGGCCAATGAGCAGTTCTTC,CASSPRRANEQFF
TRBV7-9,TRBJ1-2,once,TRBD1,TGTGCCAGCAGCTTAACGGGACAGGATACTAACTATGGCTACACCTTC,CASSLTGQDTNYGYTF
TRBV19,TRBJ1-6,-,-,TGTGCCAGCCGGGATCCGGGTAATTCACCCCTCCACTTT,CASRDPGNSPLHF
TRBV6-4,TRBJ2-1,-,TRBD1,TGTGCCAGCAGTGTCTCACAGGGGGCATCTGAGCAGTTCTTC,CASSVSQGASEQFF
TRBV11-2,TRBJ2-5,-,-,TGTGCCAGCAGCTTAGGCCAGGGTCTCCAAGAGACCCAGTACTTC,CASSLGQGLQETQYF
TRBV12-5,TRBJ2-2,-,TRBD2,TGTGCTAGTGGTCGCACTAGCGGAGACACCGGGGAGCTGTTTTTT,CASGRTSGDTGELFF
TRBV6-1,TRBJ2-4,-,TRBD2,TGTGCCAGCAGTGAAAGGGATGAGGTCCTAGCGGGGTTTGACATTCAGTACTTC,CASSERDEVLAGFDIQYF
TRBV19,TRBJ2-1,once,-,TGTGCCAGTGAATCAATGGGAGCGGAGCAGTTCTTC,CASESMGAEQFF
TRBV5-4,TRBJ2-3,-,TRBD1,TGTGCCAGCAGCTTAGGAGCCGGGACAGGAGGGGGAGATACGCAGTATTTT,CASSLGAGTGGGDTQYF
TRBV25-1,TRBJ2-5,-,-,TGTGCCAGCAGTCACGGGGGCCAAGAGACCCAGTACTTC,CASSHGGQETQYF
TRBV19,TRBJ2-7,-,-,TGTGCCAGTAGTCCACAGGGTACCGGGCATTACGAGCAGTACTTC,CASSPQGTGHYEQYF
TRBV7-2,TRBJ2-6,-,-,TGTGCCAGCAGCTTACAGGGGCCATGGTCCTCTGGGGCCAACGTCCTGACTTTC,CASSLQGPWSSGANVLTF
TRBV27,TRBJ1-1,-,TRBD1,TGTGCCAGCAGTTCCCTCCAGGGGGCGGGTGAAGCTTTCTTT,CASSSLQGAGEAFF
TRBV7-8,TRBJ2-3,-,-,TGTGCCAGCAGTCCACGTAGAGACCCACCCAGACTCACAGATACGCAGTATTTT,CASSPRRDPPRLTDTQYF
TRBV13,TRBJ2-7,once,TRBD2,TGTGCCAGCAGCTTCCAGACGGCGGGAGGCGCCGAGCAGTACTTC,CASSFQTAGGAEQYF
TRBV5-1,TRBJ1-2,-,-,TGCGCCAGCAGCTTACAGGCCCCGGGTTCGTATGGCTACACCTTC,CASSLQAPGSYGYTF
TRBV30,TRBJ1-2,-,-,TGTGCCTGGAACGCAGGGTCGGTTGGCTACACCTTC,CAWNAGSVGYTF
TRBV25-1,TRBJ1-1,-,-,TGTGCCAGCAGTGAATATCTGGGCGCGAACACTGAAGCTTTCTTT,CASSEYLGANTEAFF
TRBV20-1,TRBJ1-2,-,-,TGCAGTGCCGCCGCAGACAATGGCTACACCTTC,CSAAADNGYTF
TRBV6-1,TRBJ1-5,once,TRBD1,TGTGCCACGAGCCGGACAGGGAGGAATCAGCCCCAGCATTTT,CATSRTGRNQPQHF
TRBV30,TRBJ1-2,-,-,TGTGCCTGGAGTGTCGGGGGTGTCTCTTTCCGCTACACCTTC,CAWSVGGVSFRYTF
TRBV30,TRBJ1-4,-,-,TGTGCCTCTAGAACGGCTAATCATGAAAAACTGTTTTTT,CASRTANHEKLFF
TRBV11-2,TRBJ2-2,-,-,TGTGCCAGCAGCTTACAGGGCACCGGGGAGCTGTTTTTT,CASSLQGTGELFF
TRBV5-1,TRBJ1-1,once,-,TGCGCCAGCAGCTTGGGGTTGGGGGCCACTGAAGCTTTCTTT,CASSLGLGATEAFF